The 29 T cell receptor beta chains reported below all come from one sample, sequenced in a study of naive and memory T cell subsets. These receptors have no known antigen. Findings and limits, study-wide: Especially in CD8 cells, naive repertoires contained a few larger clonotypes, possibly CD45RA-re-expressing memory cells.

Two oligonucleotides, mixed equimolar, formed the beta constant-region primer covering TRBC1 and TRBC2. The ligated cDNA underwent four PCR rounds using SP2 and nested alpha and beta constant-region primers. MiXCR was run by TCRdb on the UMI-ligation and nested PCR reads, yielding one entry per CDR3 protein. The sample lists 99,000 or so distinct CDR3 sequences; about 14% were seen once. Sequenced input: naive CD8+ T cells from blood. Receptor source: a human donor in good health.

This clonotype occurred a few times. This rearrangement joins TRBV7-9 to TRBJ2-1; unclear D gene. The CDR3 has 12 amino acids. The V gene lost 6 bases and the J gene lost 3 bases, with 6 bases spanning the gap. Germline V gene sequence: CDR1 SEHNR, CDR2 FQNEAQ (reference sequence). The CDR3 DNA reads as TGTGCCAGCAGTCGCCTCTACAATGAGCAGTTCTTC. Translating gives CASSRLYNEQFF. Supplemented by reference TRBV7-9 and TRBJ2-1, the full variable domain reads DTGVSQNPRHKITKRGQNVTFRCDPISEHNRLYWYRQTLGQGPEFLTYFQNEAQLEKSRLLSDRFSAERPKGSFSTLEIQRTEQGDSAMYLCASSRLYNEQFFGPGTRLTVL.

In its sample, this clonotype was seen a few times. The gene calls are TRBV30 and TRBJ1-1, with D unclear. The CDR3 consists of 13 residues. The germline CDR1 and CDR2 sequences are GTSNPN and SVGIG (reference sequence). The ends were cut back, 7 bases at V and 1 base at J, with 13 bases in the middle. The CDR3 region is CALLKKGNTEAFF. The DNA of the CDR3 is TGTGCCTTGTTGAAGAAAGGGAACACTGAAGCTTTCTTT.

The chain links TRBV6-5 to TRBJ2-2; possible D gene TRBD2, 5 bases. The germline CDR1 and CDR2 sequences are MNHEY and SVGAGI. The V and J ends lost 5 bases and 5 bases respectively, with 15 bases between them. The length of the CDR3 is 15 residues. The CDR3 spells CASSLSIALTGELFF. CDR3 nucleotides: TGTGCCAGCAGTCTATCCATAGCGCTTACCGGGGAGCTGTTTTTT.

The chain uses TRBV27 and TRBJ1-2, with a weak D call TRBD1 (6 bases). CDR3 size: 13 residues. Looked up from germline, CDR1 is MNHEY and CDR2 is SMNVEV (reference sequence). Trimming left V 6 bases short and J 6 bases short, with 14 bases between. CDR3 DNA sequence: TGTGCCAGCAGGGGGACACCAGGGCATGGCTACACCTTC. This sequence encodes CASRGTPGHGYTF.

This clonotype was counted only a few times. The chain couples TRBV28 to TRBJ1-5, with D uncertain. The V end lost 3 bases, the J end lost 6 bases, and 12 bases lay between the germline ends. Per germline, CDR1 MDHEN and CDR2 SYDVKM. The length of the CDR3 is 14 residues. Here the CDR3 reads CASSFATPSQPQHF. DNA for the CDR3: TGTGCCAGCAGTTTCGCGACACCCAGTCAGCCCCAGCATTTT.

This clonotype was detected only a few times. The gene calls are TRBV20-1 and TRBJ2-3; TRBD2 matches at 11 bases. This CDR3 contains 16 residues. Germline CDR1 DFQATT, CDR2 SNEGSKA (reference sequence). J lost 5 bases, V lost 0 bases, and 7 bases had no gene match. CDR3 sequence: CSARDWLAGGLDTQYF. In nucleotides, the CDR3 is TGCAGTGCTAGAGATTGGCTAGCGGGAGGATTAGATACGCAGTATTTT.

This clonotype was observed a handful of times. The CDR3 DNA follows: TGTGCCAGCAGCTTAGGACAGGGGGCCCACGAGCAGTACTTC. Residues: CASSLGQGAHEQYF. The V call is TRBV7-8, the J call TRBJ2-7, with 10 bases identical to TRBD1. Looked up from germline, CDR1 is SGHVS and CDR2 is FQNEAQ. V shed 1 base, J shed 5 bases, and the junction held 2 bases outside the gene matches. CDR3 size: 14 residues.

This clonotype was seen repeatedly, ten times or more. In DNA form, the CDR3 reads TGTGCCAGCAGCTTGGGGACGGCAGGGTTCGCAGATACGCAGTATTTT. Protein product: CASSLGTAGFADTQYF. V is TRBV7-8 and J is TRBJ2-3; D assignment may be TRBD1 or TRBD2 (5 bases each). Germline V gives CDR1 SGHVS, CDR2 FQNEAQ. V shed 3 bases and J shed 4 bases, with 17 bases lying between them. The CDR3 consists of 16 residues.

This clonotype was seen many times. The chain combines TRBV7-8 with TRBJ2-3; 7 bases map to TRBD2. Trimming took 7 bases from V and 3 from J; bases not matched to a gene: 16. This CDR3 comprises 17 residues. CDR1 and CDR2 (germline): SGHVS, FQNEAQ. CDR3 in DNA: TGTGCCAGCATCAACCGGGCTAGCGGAAGTAAAACAGATACGCAGTATTTT. Amino acids: CASINRASGSKTDTQYF.

Here the CDR3 reads CSARDWGSDGNEQFF. CDR3 nucleotide sequence: TGCAGTGCTAGAGATTGGGGGAGCGATGGCAATGAGCAGTTCTTC. J is TRBJ2-1 and V is TRBV20-1, with D possibly being TRBD1 or TRBD2 (5 bases each). CDR3 length: 15 amino acids. V gave up 0 bases and J gave up 6 bases, with 15 bases separating them. From germline, CDR1 is DFQATT and CDR2 SNEGSKA (reference sequence).

At least ten counts were recorded for this clonotype. The genes are TRBV20-1 and TRBJ2-7; the match to TRBD2 covers 9 bases. This CDR3 is built from 15 residues. From germline, CDR1 is DFQATT and CDR2 SNEGSKA (reference sequence). V lost 5 bases and J lost 2; bases outside the gene matches: 10. The DNA of the CDR3 is TGCAGTGCTTTTTCCCCGCTAGCGGGGACCTACGAGCAGTACTTC. Its protein is CSAFSPLAGTYEQYF.

This clonotype was detected only a few times. The chain employs TRBV13 and TRBJ1-6; 7 nucleotides agree with TRBD1. Per the germline V gene, CDR1 is PRHDT and CDR2 is FYEKMQ (reference sequence). V dropped 6 bases and J dropped 1; count of bases not matched to a gene: 18. There are 20 residues in the CDR3. In DNA form, the CDR3 reads TGTGCCAGCAGTACGACAGGGACAGCTAAACCACCTTCCTATAATTCACCCCTCCACTTT. It translates to CASSTTGTAKPPSYNSPLHF.

This clonotype came up many times. The chain employs TRBV12-3 or TRBV12-4 and TRBJ1-1; TRBD1 is a possible D gene (6 bases). The CDR3 length is 15 residues. V dropped 6 bases and J dropped 0 bases, with 14 bases sitting between them. CDR3 in amino acids: CASSPTGFLNTEAFF. As DNA, the CDR3 is TGTGCCAGCAGCCCCACAGGGTTCTTGAACACTGAAGCTTTCTTT.

V usage is TRBV12-3 or TRBV12-4 and J usage is TRBJ2-1; D is undetermined. The CDR3 loop spans 12 amino acids. Between the trimmed V and J ends, which lost 8 bases and 7 bases, there was a span of 12 bases. CDR3 nucleotides: TGTGCCAGCGCCTTGGGTGGAAATGAGCAGTTCTTC. It specifies CASALGGNEQFF.

The rearrangement links TRBV13 to TRBJ1-4; tentatively, D is TRBD1 (6 bases). CDR3 length equals 18 residues. Trimming took off 4 bases at V and 0 bases at J, with 18 bases between the two ends. The germline V gene encodes CDR1 PRHDT and CDR2 FYEKMQ (reference sequence). The chain's CDR3 is CASSSRTATSSTNEKLFF. CDR3 DNA: TGTGCCAGCAGCTCCCGGACAGCTACTTCTTCAACTAATGAAAAACTGTTTTTT.

The chain has TRBV28 and TRBJ1-4; a weak D match, TRBD1 (5 bases). CDR3 length: 15 residues. V was shortened by 6 bases and J by 4 bases, with 15 bases between the two germline ends. Germline V lookup: CDR1 MDHEN, CDR2 SYDVKM. Here the CDR3 DNA reads TGTGCCAGCAGGGCCCTGGGGCGCCGTAATGAAAAACTGTTTTTT. Residues: CASRALGRRNEKLFF. The complete variable domain, with remaining parts taken from reference TRBV28 and TRBJ1-4, reads DVKVTQSSRYLVKRTGEKVFLECVQDMDHENMFWYRQDPGLGLRLIYFSYDVKMKEKGDIPEGYSVSREKKERFSLILESASTNQTSMYLCASRALGRRNEKLFFGSGTQLSVL.

This clonotype turned up a few times. The V gene is TRBV13, the J gene TRBJ2-1, with 7 positions matching TRBD2. J was trimmed by 4 bases and V by 3 bases; bases with no gene match: 9. The CDR3 length is 16 residues. Germline V gives CDR1 PRHDT, CDR2 FYEKMQ (reference sequence). In DNA, the CDR3 is TGTGCCAGCAGCTTTAGTGTGGGGCGGGAGTACAATGAGCAGTTCTTC. This codes for CASSFSVGREYNEQFF.

This chain links TRBV7-9 with TRBJ2-7; 9 bases are shared with TRBD1. The CDR3 is 16 residues long. Trimming took 0 bases from V and 3 from J; bases not matched to a gene: 6. Germline V gives CDR1 SEHNR, CDR2 FQNEAQ (reference sequence). The CDR3 DNA reads TGTGCCAGCAGCTTAGCCAAGGGACAGGGTTTCTACGAGCAGTACTTC. This codes for CASSLAKGQGFYEQYF.

Only a few counts were recorded for this clonotype. V and J are TRBV14 and TRBJ1-6, with 7 bases matching TRBD1. The CDR3 is 15 amino acids. The germline gives CDR1 SGHDN, CDR2 FVKESK. J gave up 3 bases and V 1 base, and 0 bases lay outside the gene matches. As DNA, the CDR3 is TGTGCCAGCAGCCAAGGACAGGGCTATAATTCACCCCTCCACTTT. This encodes CASSQGQGYNSPLHF.

V usage is TRBV4-2 and J usage is TRBJ2-7, with TRBD2 identical over 10 bases. J lost 5 bases, V lost 0 bases, and 7 bases had no gene match. Looked up from germline, CDR1 is LGHNA and CDR2 is YNFKEQ. The length of the CDR3 is 16 residues. CDR3 sequence (DNA): TGTGCCAGCAGCCAAGATCCGGCTAGCGGGAGCCACGAGCAGTACTTC. Translated: CASSQDPASGSHEQYF.

V and J are TRBV20-1 and TRBJ2-1; D call uncertain. This CDR3 has 14 residues. CDR1 DFQATT and CDR2 SNEGSKA come from the germline V gene (reference sequence). V was clipped by 5 bases and J by 7 bases, with 18 bases between them. The CDR3 bases are TGCAGTGCTCCGTCTCTAGAAAAAAGGAATGAGCAGTTCTTC. Protein sequence: CSAPSLEKRNEQFF.

This clonotype was picked up a small number of times. This chain joins TRBV21-1 and TRBJ2-7. TRBV21-1 is termed a pseudogene. The length of the CDR3 is 14 residues. CDR3 sequence reads: CASSKESVWYEQYF. In DNA, the CDR3 is TGTGCCAGCAGCAAAGAGTCGGTGTGGTACGAGCAGTACTTC.

This chain uses TRBV4-2 with TRBJ2-5, with 14 bases aligning to TRBD2. Germline CDR1 LGHNA, CDR2 YNFKEQ. J lost 2 bases, V lost 0 bases, and 8 bases had no gene match. This CDR3 is 19 amino acids long. DNA for the CDR3: TGTGCCAGCAGCCAAGAGGGACTAGCGGGAGTTCGGGGGCAAGAGACCCAGTACTTC. Translated, it gives CASSQEGLAGVRGQETQYF.

The sample holds a few counts of this clonotype. V gene TRBV28 combines with J gene TRBJ1-1; D is possibly TRBD1 (5 bases). The CDR3 has 14 residues. Trimming removed 3 bases from V and 4 bases from J, with 12 bases in between. Germline lookup yields CDR1 MDHEN and CDR2 SYDVKM. The CDR3 loop is CASSFEGGGTEAFF. For the CDR3, the DNA is TGTGCCAGCAGTTTTGAGGGCGGGGGCACTGAAGCTTTCTTT.

This clonotype was recorded at least ten times. This chain connects TRBV20-1 to TRBJ2-3; no clear D. The germline V and J ends were trimmed by 2 bases and 3 bases, with 27 bases remaining between them. This CDR3 has 19 amino acids. In germline, CDR1 is DFQATT, CDR2 SNEGSKA (reference sequence). CDR3 sequence reads: CSARPIGPDPTFWTDTQYF. Written as DNA, the CDR3 is TGCAGTGCTAGACCCATTGGACCCGATCCAACGTTTTGGACAGATACGCAGTATTTT.

The sample holds many counts of this clonotype. This chain joins TRBV7-2 and TRBJ2-3, with D possibly being TRBD2 (6 bases). The CDR3 covers 21 residues. V was pared by 5 bases and J by 3 bases, with 33 bases between. Germline assignment: CDR1 SGHTA and CDR2 FQGNSA. CDR3 bases: TGTGCCAGCAGCCCCCTCACTTTCTGGCCGTTCGGGGGACCAGAAACAGATACGCAGTATTTT. It translates to CASSPLTFWPFGGPETDTQYF.

This clonotype was observed a few times. V gene TRBV11-2 combines with J gene TRBJ1-1; D unresolved. The CDR3 is made up of 12 amino acids. Germline V gene data show CDR1 as SGHAT and CDR2 as FQNNGV. The V end was cut by 0 bases, the J end by 3 bases, with 2 bases between. The CDR3 loop reads CASSLDDTEAFF. In DNA, the CDR3 is TGTGCCAGCAGCTTAGACGACACTGAAGCTTTCTTT.

This chain links TRBV20-1 with TRBJ2-1; 7 bases fit TRBD2. The V gene's germline CDR1 is DFQATT and CDR2 SNEGSKA (reference sequence). The J segment lost 3 bases and the V segment lost 0 bases, leaving 8 bases of the junction unmatched. The CDR3 loop spans 16 amino acids. The CDR3 bases are TGCAGTGCTAGAGAGATACGGGACTACGACTACAATGAGCAGTTCTTC. Protein product: CSAREIRDYDYNEQFF.

CDR3 sequence: CGTGQTLYEQYF. For the CDR3, the DNA is TGTGGAACAGGGCAAACTCTCTACGAGCAGTACTTC. The rearrangement joins TRBV28 to TRBJ2-7, with D possibly TRBD1 on 6 matching bases. This CDR3 comprises 12 residues. Germline assignment: CDR1 MDHEN and CDR2 SYDVKM. The full variable domain, rest sourced from reference TRBV28 and TRBJ2-7, is DVKVTQSSRYLVKRTGEKVFLECVQDMDHENMFWYRQDPGLGLRLIYFSYDVKMKEKGDIPEGYSVSREKKERFSLILESASTNQTSMYLCGTGQTLYEQYFGPGTRLTVT.